These T cell receptor beta chains were read from a single sample in a study of Ad26.COV2.S vaccination and SARS-CoV-2 variants. Produced via immunoSEQ multiplex PCR; TCRdb's table is partial and in-frame only. The sample lists more than 300,000 clones; roughly 86% were seen once. The source was peripheral blood, collected in a trial of Ad26.COV2.S vaccine versus placebo. The receptors were gathered from a person aged 18-65 years who received the Ad26.COV2.S COVID-19 vaccine or a placebo. Each CDR3 is given with its conserved first and last residue. The order of the fields is D gene, J gene, V gene, clone size, CDR3 protein, CDR3 DNA. The D gene is left open where the match is weak. Clone size is shown for a subset of rows, as once, few, many or a class of expanded clone.

.,TRBJ2-3,TRBV7-6,.,CASSSTAAALSGTQYF,TGTGCCAGCAGCTCAACGGCCGCCGCATTGTCTGGGACGCAGTATTTT
.,TRBJ1-2,TRBV5-6,.,CASSYRVWRYYGYTF,TGTGCCAGCAGCTATAGGGTCTGGCGGTACTATGGCTACACCTTC
.,TRBJ1-2,TRBV19,.,CASSPRYNYGYTF,TGTGCCAGTAGTCCCCGATATAACTATGGCTACACCTTC
.,TRBJ2-5,TRBV9,.,CASSVSGGLQETQYF,TGTGCCAGCAGCGTATCCGGGGGGCTCCAAGAGACCCAGTACTTC
TRBD1,TRBJ2-3,TRBV7-7,.,CASSRTGTPTDTQYF,TGTGCCAGCAGCCGGACAGGGACCCCCACAGATACGCAGTATTTT
.,TRBJ2-1,TRBV5-1,.,CASSLNSASYNEQFF,TGCGCCAGCAGCCTGAACTCCGCCTCCTACAATGAGCAGTTCTTC
.,TRBJ2-2,TRBV11-2,.,CASSSQEFTGELFF,TGTGCCAGCAGCTCCCAGGAATTTACCGGGGAGCTGTTTTTT
TRBD1,TRBJ1-5,TRBV7-2,.,CASSLNPGTGAGQPQHF,TGTGCCAGCAGCTTAAATCCCGGGACAGGGGCGGGTCAGCCCCAGCATTTT
.,TRBJ2-7,TRBV5-1,.,CASSLPSQEYEQYF,TGCGCCAGCAGCTTACCCTCACAGGAGTACGAGCAGTACTTC
.,TRBJ1-1,TRBV3-1/TRBV3-2,.,CASSQRDTANTEAFF,TGTGCCAGCAGCCAACGGGATACAGCGAACACTGAAGCTTTCTTT
TRBD1,TRBJ2-2,TRBV9,once,CASSVDRGNTGELFF,TGTGCCAGCAGCGTCGACAGGGGTAACACCGGGGAGCTGTTTTTT
TRBD1,TRBJ1-4,TRBV10-3,.,CATAPTGFAATNEKLFF,TGTGCCACCGCGCCGACAGGGTTTGCCGCAACTAATGAAAAACTGTTTTTT
.,TRBJ2-1,TRBV5-1,.,CASSNTLGNEQFF,TGCGCCAGCAGTAACACACTAGGCAATGAGCAGTTCTTC
.,TRBJ2-2,TRBV14,.,CASSQERIGELFF,TGTGCCAGCAGCCAAGAACGCATCGGGGAGCTGTTTTTT
.,TRBJ2-7,TRBV5-1,.,CASSLALGKSYEQYF,TGCGCCAGCAGCTTGGCACTGGGAAAGTCGTACGAGCAGTACTTC
.,TRBJ2-3,TRBV9,.,CASSPSRQTLTDTQYF,TGTGCCAGCAGCCCGAGCCGACAGACCCTCACAGATACGCAGTATTTT
.,TRBJ2-3,TRBV7-2,.,CASSLGLSTDTQYF,TGTGCCAGCAGCTTAGGACTGAGCACAGATACGCAGTATTTT
TRBD1,TRBJ2-3,TRBV30,.,CAWSSRDRGWDTQYF,TGTGCCTGGAGCTCCCGGGACAGGGGGTGGGATACGCAGTATTTT
.,TRBJ2-7,TRBV2,.,CASTPGFEQYF,TGTGCCAGCACGCCAGGGTTCGAGCAGTACTTC
.,TRBJ1-5,TRBV6-5,.,CASSLLGDGGQPQHF,TGTGCCAGCAGCCTTCTCGGAGACGGGGGTCAGCCCCAGCATTTT
.,TRBJ2-5,TRBV7-9,.,CASSLGARETQYF,TGTGCCAGCAGCTTGGGGGCGCGGGAGACCCAGTACTTC
.,TRBJ2-3,TRBV7-9,.,CASSVSWDTPSTDTQYF,TGTGCCAGCAGCGTCTCTTGGGACACCCCGAGCACAGATACGCAGTATTTT
.,TRBJ2-2,TRBV12-5,.,CASGLIGTGELFF,TGTGCTAGTGGTTTAATCGGAACCGGGGAGCTGTTTTTT
TRBD1,TRBJ2-6,TRBV30,.,CAWDRGYGANVLTF,TGTGCCTGGGACAGGGGGTATGGGGCCAACGTCCTGACTTTC
.,TRBJ2-3,TRBV27,once,CASRTKTGSRGHTDTQYF,TGTGCCAGCAGAACCAAGACGGGAAGCAGGGGACACACAGATACGCAGTATTTT